This is a list of T cell receptor beta chains from one sample in a study of blood T cells in healthy people across ages. Using its own MiXCR run on the 5' RACE reads, TCRdb lists one record per CDR3 protein. Of 1.5 million or so distinct CDR3 sequences listed, about 43% were seen once; the top ten hold 7% to 9.5%. Sequenced material: blood. These receptors all come from a woman between 18 and 29 years old in good health. Each CDR3 is given with its conserved first and last residue.

j_call v_call cdr3_aa
TRBJ2-7 TRBV7-8 CASSIETGIHEQYF
TRBJ1-1 TRBV29-1 CSVTRTEAFF
TRBJ1-1 TRBV29-1 CSVDWRLNTEAFF
TRBJ1-4 TRBV5-1 CASNYQGSPNEKLFF
TRBJ1-1 TRBV27 CASSSQQGLNTEAFF
TRBJ2-5 TRBV29-1 CSVLSTETQYF
TRBJ2-1 TRBV7-8 CASSGGLAFYNEQFF
TRBJ1-2 TRBV28 CTSRPGPRGAGGYTF
TRBJ2-1 TRBV4-1 CASSQDASSYNEQFF
TRBJ2-7 TRBV27 CASSLGRGSYEQYF
TRBJ2-3 TRBV24-1 CATSDFARGDTQYF
TRBJ2-7 TRBV5-1 CASSTGTSGGISYEQYF
TRBJ2-1 TRBV9 CASSAGLFYNEQFF
TRBJ2-7 TRBV12-3/TRBV12-4 CASSPGRLPSYEQYF
TRBJ2-1 TRBV7-9 CASSGAGHTEQFF
TRBJ2-3 TRBV6-6 CASSTVLGQGSTDTQYF
TRBJ2-7 TRBV7-2 CASIHSRAREQYF
TRBJ2-7 TRBV20-1 CSAPAGDSYEQYF
TRBJ1-1 TRBV6-6 CASRKREGGTEAFF
TRBJ2-1 TRBV6-5 CASSDGLVNEQFF
TRBJ2-7 TRBV12-3/TRBV12-4 CASRLTGLDEQYF
TRBJ2-7 TRBV7-9 CASSLAGEGNYEQYF
TRBJ2-3 TRBV13 CASSLQYVSTDTQYF
TRBJ2-3 TRBV12-3/TRBV12-4 CASSPAGLTDTQYF
TRBJ2-2 TRBV20-1 CSARPPQGQSNTGELFF
TRBJ2-1 TRBV28 CASSPRLAGGQSSYNEQFF
TRBJ2-7 TRBV3-1 CVSSQDWGNYRDYNEQYF
TRBJ2-5 TRBV29-1 CSVEDPREGFDVTQYF
TRBJ2-1 TRBV4-2 CASSQEERDEGNEQFF
TRBJ2-5 TRBV5-1 CASTSERGFQETQYF
TRBJ2-1 TRBV10-3 CATTEREPEQFF
TRBJ2-5 TRBV4-1 CASSPTSGGPETQYF
TRBJ1-6 TRBV4-1 CASSQTVIQGGNSPLHF
TRBJ2-7 TRBV2 CATTLAGPGEQYF
TRBJ2-5 TRBV5-1 CASSLFGSRTRSTETQYF
TRBJ1-5 TRBV6-5 CASSNGGLQPQHF
TRBJ2-3 TRBV7-2 CASSLRSGGSVTDTQYF
TRBJ2-7 TRBV20-1 CSVTGRKYYEQYF
TRBJ1-4 TRBV12-3/TRBV12-4 CASSVQRANEKLFF